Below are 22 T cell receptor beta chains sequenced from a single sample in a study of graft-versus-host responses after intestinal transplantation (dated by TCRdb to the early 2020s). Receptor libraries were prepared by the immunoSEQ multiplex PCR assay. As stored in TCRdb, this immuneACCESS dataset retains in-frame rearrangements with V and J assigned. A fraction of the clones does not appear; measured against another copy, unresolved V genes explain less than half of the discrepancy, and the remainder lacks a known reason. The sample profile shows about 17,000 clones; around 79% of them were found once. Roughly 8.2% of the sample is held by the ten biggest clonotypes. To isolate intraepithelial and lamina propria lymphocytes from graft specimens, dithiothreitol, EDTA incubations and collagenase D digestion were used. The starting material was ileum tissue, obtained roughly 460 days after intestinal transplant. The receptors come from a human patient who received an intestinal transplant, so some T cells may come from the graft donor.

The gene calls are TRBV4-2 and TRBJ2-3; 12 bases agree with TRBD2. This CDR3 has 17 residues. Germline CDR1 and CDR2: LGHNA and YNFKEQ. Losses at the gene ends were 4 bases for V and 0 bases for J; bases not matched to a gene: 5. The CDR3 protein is CASSRSSGGASTDTQYF. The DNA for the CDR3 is TGTGCCAGCAGCCGATCTAGCGGGGGGGCTAGCACAGATACGCAGTATTTT.

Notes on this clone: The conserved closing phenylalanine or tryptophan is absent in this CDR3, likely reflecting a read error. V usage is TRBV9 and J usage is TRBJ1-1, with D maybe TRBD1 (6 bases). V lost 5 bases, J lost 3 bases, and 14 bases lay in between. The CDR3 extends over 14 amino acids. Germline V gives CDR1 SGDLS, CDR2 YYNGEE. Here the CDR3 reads CASSKGELDTEAFS. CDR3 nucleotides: TGTGCCAGCAGTAAGGGGGAATTGGACACTGAAGCTTTCTCT.

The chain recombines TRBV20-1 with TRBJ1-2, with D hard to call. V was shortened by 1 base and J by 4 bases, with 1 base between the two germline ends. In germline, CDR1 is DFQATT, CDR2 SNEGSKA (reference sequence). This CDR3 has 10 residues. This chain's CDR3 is CSARAYGYTF. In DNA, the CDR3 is TGCAGTGCTAGAGCCTATGGCTACACCTTC.

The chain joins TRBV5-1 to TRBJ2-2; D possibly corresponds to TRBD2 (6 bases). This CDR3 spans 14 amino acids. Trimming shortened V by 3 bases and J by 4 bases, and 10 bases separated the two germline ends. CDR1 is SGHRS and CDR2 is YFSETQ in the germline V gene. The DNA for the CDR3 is TGCGCCAGCAGCTCGGAGGGTTTCACCGGGGAGCTGTTTTTT. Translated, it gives CASSSEGFTGELFF.

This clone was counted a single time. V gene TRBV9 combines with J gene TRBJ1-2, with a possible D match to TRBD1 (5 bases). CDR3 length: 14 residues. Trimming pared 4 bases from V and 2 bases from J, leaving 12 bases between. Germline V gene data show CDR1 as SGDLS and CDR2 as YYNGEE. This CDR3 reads CASSPWDHNYGYTF. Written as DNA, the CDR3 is TGTGCCAGCAGCCCCTGGGACCACAACTATGGCTACACCTTC.

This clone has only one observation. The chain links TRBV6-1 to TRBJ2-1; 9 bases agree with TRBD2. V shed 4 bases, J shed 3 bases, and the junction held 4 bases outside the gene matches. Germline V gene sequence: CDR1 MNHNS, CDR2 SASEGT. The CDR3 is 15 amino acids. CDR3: CASSVEAGGYNEQFF. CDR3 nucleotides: TGTGCCAGCAGTGTCGAAGCGGGGGGCTACAATGAGCAGTTCTTC.

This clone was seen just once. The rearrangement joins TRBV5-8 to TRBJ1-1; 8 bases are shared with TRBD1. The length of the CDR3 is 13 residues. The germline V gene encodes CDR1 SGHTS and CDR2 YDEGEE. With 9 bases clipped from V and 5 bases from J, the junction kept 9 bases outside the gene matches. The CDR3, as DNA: TGTGCCACCGGGACAGGTAGGAGGACTGAAGCTTTCTTT. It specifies CATGTGRRTEAFF.

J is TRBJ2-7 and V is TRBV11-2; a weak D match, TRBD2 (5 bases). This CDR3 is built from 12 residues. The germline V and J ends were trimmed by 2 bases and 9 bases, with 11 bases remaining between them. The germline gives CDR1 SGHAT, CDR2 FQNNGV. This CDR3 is CASSLLDRGQYF. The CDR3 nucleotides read TGTGCCAGCAGCTTACTAGATCGGGGGCAGTACTTC.

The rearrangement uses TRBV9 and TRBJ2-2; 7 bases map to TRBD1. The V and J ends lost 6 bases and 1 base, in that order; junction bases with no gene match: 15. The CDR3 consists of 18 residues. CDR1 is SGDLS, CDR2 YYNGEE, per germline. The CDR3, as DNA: TGTGCCAGCACCCTATCGTTTAGACAGGGCGGGAACACCGGGGAGCTGTTTTTT. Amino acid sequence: CASTLSFRQGGNTGELFF.

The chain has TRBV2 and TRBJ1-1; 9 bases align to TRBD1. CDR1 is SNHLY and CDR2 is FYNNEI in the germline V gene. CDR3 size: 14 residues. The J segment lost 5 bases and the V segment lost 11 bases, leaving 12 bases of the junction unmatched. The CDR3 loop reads CAGQGSGRGTEAFF. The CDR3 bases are TGTGCCGGACAGGGGTCAGGGAGGGGGACTGAAGCTTTCTTT.

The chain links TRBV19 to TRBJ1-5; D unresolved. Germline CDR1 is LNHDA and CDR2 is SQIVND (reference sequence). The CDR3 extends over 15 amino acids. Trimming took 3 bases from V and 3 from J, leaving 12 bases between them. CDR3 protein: CASSIWVSDNQPQHF. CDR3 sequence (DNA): TGTGCCAGTAGTATCTGGGTATCTGACAATCAGCCCCAGCATTTT.

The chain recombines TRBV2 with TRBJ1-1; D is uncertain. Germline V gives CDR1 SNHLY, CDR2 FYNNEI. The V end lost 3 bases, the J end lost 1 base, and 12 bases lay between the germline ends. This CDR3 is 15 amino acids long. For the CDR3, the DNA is TGTGCCAGCAGTGAGGATTTGTCGGGGAACACTGAAGCTTTCTTT. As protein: CASSEDLSGNTEAFF. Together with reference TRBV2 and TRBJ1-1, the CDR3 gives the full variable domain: EPEVTQTPSHQVTQMGQEVILRCVPISNHLYFYWYRQILGQKVEFLVSFYNNEISEKSEIFDDQFSVERPDGSNFTLKIRSTKLEDSAMYFCASSEDLSGNTEAFFGQGTRLTVV.

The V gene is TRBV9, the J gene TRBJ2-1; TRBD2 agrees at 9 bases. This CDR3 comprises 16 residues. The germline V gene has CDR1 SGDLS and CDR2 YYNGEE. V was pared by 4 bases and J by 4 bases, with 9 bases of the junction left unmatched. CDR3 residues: CASSSGGLAQYNEQFF. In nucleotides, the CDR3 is TGTGCCAGCAGCTCCGGTGGACTAGCGCAATACAATGAGCAGTTCTTC. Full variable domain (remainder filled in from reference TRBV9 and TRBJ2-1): DSGVTQTPKHLITATGQRVTLRCSPRSGDLSVYWYQQSLDQGLQFLIQYYNGEERAKGNILERFSAQQFPDLHSELNLSSLELGDSALYFCASSSGGLAQYNEQFFGPGTRLTVL.

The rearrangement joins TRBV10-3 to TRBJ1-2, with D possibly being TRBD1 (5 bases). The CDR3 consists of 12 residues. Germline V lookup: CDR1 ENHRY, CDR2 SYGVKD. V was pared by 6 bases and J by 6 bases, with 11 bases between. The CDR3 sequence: CAISSRGDGYTF. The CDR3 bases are TGTGCCATCAGCTCCCGGGGGGATGGCTACACCTTC.

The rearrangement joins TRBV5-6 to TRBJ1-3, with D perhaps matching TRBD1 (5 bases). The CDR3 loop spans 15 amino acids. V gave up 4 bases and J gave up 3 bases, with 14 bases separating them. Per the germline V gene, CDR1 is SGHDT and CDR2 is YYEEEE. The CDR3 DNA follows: TGTGCCAGCAGCCCGCAGGGTTTAATTGGAAACACCATATATTTT. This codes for CASSPQGLIGNTIYF.

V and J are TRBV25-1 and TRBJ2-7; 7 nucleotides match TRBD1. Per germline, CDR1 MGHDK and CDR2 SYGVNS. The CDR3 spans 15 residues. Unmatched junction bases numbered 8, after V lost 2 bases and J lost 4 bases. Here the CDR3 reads CASSERAGRGYEQYF. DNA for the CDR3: TGTGCCAGCAGTGAAAGGGCGGGCAGGGGGTACGAGCAGTACTTC.

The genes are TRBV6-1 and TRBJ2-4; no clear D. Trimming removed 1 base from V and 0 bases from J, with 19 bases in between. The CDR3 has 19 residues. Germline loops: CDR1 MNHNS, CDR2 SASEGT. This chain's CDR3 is CASSEGAARGSIAKNIQYF. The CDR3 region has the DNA TGTGCCAGCAGTGAAGGGGCGGCTCGAGGTTCCATAGCCAAAAACATTCAGTACTTC.

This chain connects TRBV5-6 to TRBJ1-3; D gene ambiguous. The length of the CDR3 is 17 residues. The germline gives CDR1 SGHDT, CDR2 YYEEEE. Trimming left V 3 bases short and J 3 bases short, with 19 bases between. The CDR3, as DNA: TGTGCCAGCAGCTGGGGAGAGGGCTTGTCGAGTGGAAACACCATATATTTT. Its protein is CASSWGEGLSSGNTIYF.

In DNA form, the CDR3 reads TGTGCCAGTAGAGACCTCATGAACACTGAAGCTTTCTTT. Translated: CASRDLMNTEAFF. The rearrangement uses TRBV19 and TRBJ1-1; D unresolved. Per the germline V gene, CDR1 is LNHDA and CDR2 is SQIVND (reference sequence). There are 13 residues in the CDR3. V lost 6 bases, J lost 0 bases, and 8 bases lay in between.

The CDR3: CASSATGGADTQYF. Written as DNA, the CDR3 is TGTGCCAGCAGCGCAACAGGGGGCGCAGATACGCAGTATTTT. V gene TRBV7-3 combines with J gene TRBJ2-3; TRBD1 aligns across 9 bases. CDR3 length: 14 residues. Germline trimming cut 5 bases from V and 4 bases from J; bases unmatched to any gene: 4. Germline V gene data show CDR1 as SGHTA and CDR2 as FQGTGA.

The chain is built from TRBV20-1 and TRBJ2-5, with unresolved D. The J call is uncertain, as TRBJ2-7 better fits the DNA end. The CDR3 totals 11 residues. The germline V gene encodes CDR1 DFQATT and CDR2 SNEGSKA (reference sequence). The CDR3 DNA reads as TGCAGTGCTGCAAGCTCCTACGAGCAGTACTTC. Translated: CSAASSYEQYF.

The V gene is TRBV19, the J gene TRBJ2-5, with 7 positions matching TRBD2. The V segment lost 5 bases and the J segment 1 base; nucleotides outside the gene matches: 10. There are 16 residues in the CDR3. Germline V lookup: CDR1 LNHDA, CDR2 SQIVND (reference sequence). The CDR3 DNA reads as TGTGCCAGTAGTGCGATACGGGACTATGGCCAAGAGACCCAGTACTTC. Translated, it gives CASSAIRDYGQETQYF.